The T cell receptor beta chain described here comes from a study of blood T cells in healthy people across ages. The germline V gene encodes CDR1 SGHRS and CDR2 YFSETQ. The CDR3 covers 14 residues. V lost 0 bases and J 1 base, leaving 6 bases between the germline ends. Using a J-beta primer mix together with a sample-barcoded 5' primer, a second PCR was run for about 6 to 12 cycles. TCRdb ran MiXCR on the 5' RACE reads and lists one entry per CDR3 protein. The sample holds more than 800,000 distinct CDR3 sequences, 35% to 55% seen once. Sample: blood. The TCR comes from a woman in her fifties or sixties in good health. This chain joins TRBV5-1 and TRBJ2-3; no clear D. This CDR3 is CASSLDLGTDTQYF. In DNA, the CDR3 is TGCGCCAGCAGCTTGGATTTGGGCACAGATACGCAGTATTTT.